These 30 T cell receptor beta chains originate from one sample sequenced in a study of blood T cell repertoires in COVID-19. Only in-frame clones appear in the TCRdb table, and some are missing; sequencing was by immunoSEQ multiplex PCR. The table has under 200,000 clones, about four fifths seen once. Specimen: peripheral blood. Every receptor here comes from a woman aged 60 to 75 with COVID-19, enrolled during active disease.

This clone was detected many times. Other DNA sequences in this specimen translate into the identical CDR3. The chain employs TRBV6-1 and TRBJ1-5; D gene uncertain. The germline V and J ends were trimmed by 2 bases and 6 bases, with 8 bases remaining between them. CDR1 is MNHNS, CDR2 SASEGT, per germline. This CDR3 contains 13 residues. CDR3 protein: CASSEIPVQPQHF. The CDR3 DNA is TGTGCCAGCAGTGAAATCCCCGTTCAGCCCCAGCATTTT.

The V call is TRBV29-1, the J call TRBJ1-2, with D possibly being TRBD1 (6 bases). Trimming left V 7 bases short and J 0 bases short, with 12 bases between. The CDR3 runs 13 residues. Germline V gene data show CDR1 as SQVTM and CDR2 as ANQGSEA. The CDR3 spells CSGGGGPNYGYTF. In DNA form, the CDR3 reads TGCAGCGGTGGGGGGGGCCCTAACTATGGCTACACCTTC. The entire variable domain, with the rest obtained from reference TRBV29-1 and TRBJ1-2, is as follows: SAVISQKPSRDICQRGTSLTIQCQVDSQVTMMFWYRQQPGQSLTLIATANQGSEATYESGFVIDKFPISRPNLTFSTLTVSNMSPEDSSIYLCSGGGGPNYGYTFGSGTRLTVV.

The chain employs TRBV28 and TRBJ2-6, with D maybe TRBD2 (6 bases). Germline V lookup: CDR1 MDHEN, CDR2 SYDVKM. This CDR3 is 15 amino acids long. The ends were cut back, 7 bases at V and 1 base at J, with 11 bases in the middle. The CDR3 DNA reads as TGTGCCAGCATCAAGGGAGGTTCTGGGGCCAACGTCCTGACTTTC. Translating it yields CASIKGGSGANVLTF.

The count of this clone is one. This chain links TRBV28 with TRBJ1-2, with D perhaps matching TRBD1 (6 bases). Germline-derived CDR1 and CDR2 are MDHEN and SYDVKM. The CDR3 length is 13 residues. V was cut by 3 bases and J by 8 bases, with 13 bases left in between. CDR3 bases: TGTGCCAGCAGTTTGCAGGGGCCGCGAGGCTACACCTTC. Its protein product is CASSLQGPRGYTF.

The chain has TRBV5-4 and TRBJ2-3, with a weak D call TRBD1 (8 bases). Germline CDR1 SGHNT, CDR2 YYREEE (reference sequence). Trimming took 4 bases from V and 3 from J, leaving 15 bases between them. This CDR3 comprises 15 residues. CDR3 DNA sequence: TGTGCCAGCAGCGACACAGGGGGGGGAACAGATACGCAGTATTTT. Its translation is CASSDTGGGTDTQYF.

The V gene is TRBV2, the J gene TRBJ2-1; TRBD2 aligns across 10 bases. The J segment lost 3 bases and the V segment lost 1 base, leaving 3 bases of the junction unmatched. The CDR3 sequence is 16 residues long. Germline V lookup: CDR1 SNHLY, CDR2 FYNNEI. The CDR3 nucleotides are TGTGCCAGCAGTGAAGGTGGGACTAGCGACTACAATGAGCAGTTCTTC. Translating gives CASSEGGTSDYNEQFF.

This clone was recorded once. The chain combines TRBV19 with TRBJ2-3, with D possibly TRBD2 on 6 matching bases. This CDR3 spans 17 amino acids. Trimming left V 1 base short and J 10 bases short, with 24 bases between. Germline CDR1 and CDR2: LNHDA and SQIVND (reference sequence). This CDR3 is CASSIGPGAPSVSAQYF. CDR3 in DNA: TGTGCCAGTAGTATAGGCCCGGGAGCGCCCTCCGTATCAGCGCAGTATTTT. Combining the CDR3 with reference TRBV19 and TRBJ2-3 gives the whole variable domain DGGITQSPKYLFRKEGQNVTLSCEQNLNHDAMYWYRQDPGQGLRLIYYSQIVNDFQKGDIAEGYSVSREKKESFPLTVTSAQKNPTAFYLCASSIGPGAPSVSAQYFGPGTRLTVL.

The V gene is TRBV19, the J gene TRBJ2-2; possibly TRBD1 for D (6 bases). Germline assignment: CDR1 LNHDA and CDR2 SQIVND (reference sequence). V dropped 2 bases and J dropped 4 bases, with 14 bases sitting between them. The CDR3 runs 16 residues. The CDR3 coding sequence is TGTGCCAGTAGTATACCCACAGGGAAGGGCACCGGGGAGCTGTTTTTT. Translated: CASSIPTGKGTGELFF.

This clone showed up just a few times. The V gene is TRBV7-2, the J gene TRBJ2-7, with TRBD2 matching 9 bases. Per germline, CDR1 SGHTA and CDR2 FQGNSA. This CDR3 is built from 17 residues. V shed 5 bases and J 2 bases; nucleotides not matched to a gene: 13. CDR3 sequence reads: CASSPGASGMVPYEQYF. In nucleotides, the CDR3 is TGTGCCAGCAGCCCTGGGGCTAGCGGGATGGTGCCCTACGAGCAGTACTTC.

The chain has TRBV30 and TRBJ1-6, with D perhaps TRBD1 (6 bases). This CDR3 contains 17 residues. CDR1 and CDR2 from the germline V gene are GTSNPN and SVGIG (reference sequence). V was cut by 2 bases and J by 8 bases, with 22 bases left in between. The CDR3 loop is CAWSPQIGRGLYSPLHF. DNA of the CDR3: TGTGCCTGGAGTCCCCAGATCGGCAGGGGCCTTTATTCACCCCTCCACTTT. Full variable domain (remainder filled in from reference TRBV30 and TRBJ1-6): SQTIHQWPATLVQPVGSPLSLECTVEGTSNPNLYWYRQAAGRGLQLLFYSVGIGQISSEVPQNLSASRPQDRQFILSSKKLLLSDSGFYLCAWSPQIGRGLYSPLHFGNGTRLTVT.

This clone occurred once. The chain uses TRBV7-9 and TRBJ2-5, with 8 bases matching TRBD2. J lost 5 bases, V lost 3 bases, and 8 bases had no gene match. Germline loops: CDR1 SEHNR, CDR2 FQNEAQ (reference sequence). The CDR3 has 15 residues. The CDR3 loop is CASSLWAGGYETQYF. CDR3 nucleotide sequence: TGTGCCAGCAGCTTGTGGGCGGGAGGTTACGAGACCCAGTACTTC.

J is TRBJ1-5 and V is TRBV28; D not certain. CDR1 is MDHEN and CDR2 is SYDVKM in the germline V gene. Between the trimmed V and J ends, which lost 7 bases and 0 bases, there was a span of 16 bases. This CDR3 spans 16 amino acids. Written as DNA, the CDR3 is TGTGCCAGCATCAGTTTGGCAGTTTATAGCAATCAGCCCCAGCATTTT. It specifies CASISLAVYSNQPQHF.

The genes are TRBV7-2 and TRBJ1-1; D ambiguous. Looked up from germline, CDR1 is SGHTA and CDR2 is FQGNSA. V lost 2 bases and J lost 5, with 3 bases in between. The CDR3 is 11 amino acids. The CDR3 loop is CASSLRTEAFF. DNA of the CDR3: TGTGCCAGCAGCTTACGGACTGAAGCTTTCTTT.

The rearrangement joins TRBV3-1 (or the pseudogene TRBV3-2) to TRBJ2-5; TRBD2 matches 10 bases. The CDR3 runs 17 residues. Trimming removed 4 bases from V and 4 bases from J; junction bases left unmatched: 12. Germline V CDR1 and CDR2: LGHDT, YNNKEL (reference sequence). Written as DNA, the CDR3 is TGTGCCAGCAGCCGCCAGGGGGGGCTAGCGGGAGTAGAGACCCAGTACTTC. Its protein product is CASSRQGGLAGVETQYF.

This clone was found once. The chain joins TRBV7-2 to TRBJ2-1; D may be TRBD2 (6 bases). V was shortened by 3 bases and J by 4 bases, with 16 bases between the two germline ends. CDR1 is SGHTA, CDR2 FQGNSA, per germline. The CDR3 totals 16 residues. CDR3 loop: CASSLVGGLPYNEQFF. CDR3 in DNA: TGTGCCAGCAGCTTGGTAGGAGGACTACCTTACAATGAGCAGTTCTTC. The full variable domain, with the rest looked up from reference TRBV7-2 and TRBJ2-1, is GAGVSQSPSNKVTEKGKDVELRCDPISGHTALYWYRQSLGQGLEFLIYFQGNSAPDKSGLPSDRFSAERTGGSVSTLTIQRTQQEDSAVYLCASSLVGGLPYNEQFFGPGTRLTVL.

This clone was recorded only once. The V and J genes are TRBV11-1 and TRBJ2-5, with 7 bases identical to TRBD1. There are 16 residues in the CDR3. Germline V gene data show CDR1 as SGHAT and CDR2 as FQDESV (reference sequence). Trimming took 1 base from V and 4 from J; bases not matched to a gene: 9. The CDR3 region has the DNA TGTGCCAGCAGCTTAGGGAAGGGGGCGCTTATAGAGACCCAGTACTTC. The encoded protein is CASSLGKGALIETQYF.

The chain has TRBV6-6 and TRBJ2-3; the D gene is possibly TRBD2 (7 bases). The CDR3 runs to 14 residues. Looked up from germline, CDR1 is MNHNY and CDR2 is SVGAGI (reference sequence). V gave up 5 bases and J gave up 6 bases, with 15 bases separating them. The CDR3 here is CASSNLGGLDTQYF. In DNA, the CDR3 is TGTGCCAGCAGTAACCTCGGGGGGCTGGATACGCAGTATTTT.

V usage is TRBV4-3 and J usage is TRBJ2-1, with a weak D call TRBD2 (5 bases). CDR1 is LGHNA, CDR2 YSLEER, per germline. This CDR3 has 13 amino acids. Trimming took off 0 bases at V and 9 bases at J, with 9 bases between the two ends. CDR3 bases: TGCGCCAGCAGCCAAGATCCCCGGGGTGAGCAGTTCTTC. This translates into CASSQDPRGEQFF.

This clone was counted ten times or more. The chain is built from TRBV21-1 and TRBJ1-4; TRBD1 was called by the table and not checked on the DNA. TRBV21-1 is a pseudogene segment. The length of the CDR3 is 16 residues. The CDR3 loop is CASSPRDRAFDEKLFF. The CDR3 coding sequence is TGTGCCAGCAGCCCCCGGGACAGGGCCTTTGATGAAAAACTGTTTTTT.

In its sample, this clone was seen once. The rearrangement links TRBV12-3 or TRBV12-4 to TRBJ1-4; TRBD1 matches 9 bases. This CDR3 region has 13 residues. J gave up 7 bases and V 9 bases, and 6 bases lay outside the gene matches. CDR3 residues: CASGTGLSEKLFF. The CDR3 DNA is TGTGCCAGTGGGACAGGGCTCTCTGAAAAACTGTTTTTT.

The rearrangement uses TRBV30 and TRBJ1-5; D possibly corresponds to TRBD1 (5 bases). CDR3 size: 13 residues. Germline CDR1 reads GTSNPN; CDR2 reads SVGIG (reference sequence). Trimming stripped 1 base from V and 6 bases from J, with 10 bases between. This chain's CDR3 is CAWSDQGFQPQHF. The DNA for the CDR3 is TGTGCCTGGAGTGACCAGGGCTTTCAGCCCCAGCATTTT.

The genes are TRBV5-1 and TRBJ2-5; TRBD2 is a possible D gene (7 bases). V lost 0 bases, J lost 5 bases, and 17 bases lay in between. This CDR3 spans 16 amino acids. Germline CDR1 SGHRS, CDR2 YFSETQ. For the CDR3, the DNA is TGCGCCAGCAGCTTGGCACCTCGGGGGGCCGGGGAGACCCAGTACTTC. It encodes CASSLAPRGAGETQYF.

This rearrangement joins TRBV11-3 to TRBJ2-1; TRBD2 matches at 10 bases. Germline assignment: CDR1 SGHNT and CDR2 YENEEA. The CDR3 is 15 amino acids. The junction had 6 bases not matched to a gene; V was cut back by 3 bases and J by 7 bases. In DNA form, the CDR3 reads TGTGCCAGCAGCTTTTTGGCTAGCGGGAGTAATGAGCAGTTCTTC. It encodes CASSFLASGSNEQFF. The full variable domain, completed using reference TRBV11-3 and TRBJ2-1, is EAGVVQSPRYKIIEKKQPVAFWCNPISGHNTLYWYLQNLGQGPELLIRYENEEAVDDSQLPKDRFSAERLKGVDSTLKIQPAELGDSAVYLCASSFLASGSNEQFFGPGTRLTVL.

This chain joins TRBV6-1 and TRBJ2-3, with TRBD2 matching 9 bases. CDR1 MNHNS and CDR2 SASEGT come from the germline V gene. This CDR3 comprises 20 residues. After removal of 0 bases from V and 6 bases from J, the junction contained 19 bases not matched to a gene. Here the CDR3 DNA reads TGTGCCAGCAGTGAAGCTCCTAGCGGGGCGACCTTCCCCCTTGCTGATACGCAGTATTTT. Translating gives CASSEAPSGATFPLADTQYF.

In regard to this clone: This sample also contains other DNA sequences that code for the same CDR3. The chain links TRBV5-8 to TRBJ2-7; D not certain. Trimming removed 0 bases from V and 2 bases from J, with 6 bases in between. Per germline, CDR1 SGHTS and CDR2 YDEGEE. This CDR3 spans 13 amino acids. CDR3 amino acids: CASSLAGTYEQYV. CDR3 in DNA: TGTGCCAGCAGCTTGGCAGGAACCTACGAGCAGTACGTC.

The chain carries TRBV5-1 and TRBJ1-1; 7 nucleotides align to TRBD1. Losses at the gene ends were 2 bases for V and 2 bases for J; bases not matched to a gene: 6. Germline CDR1 SGHRS, CDR2 YFSETQ. The CDR3 is 15 residues long. The CDR3 sequence is CASSFTGATNTEAFF. CDR3 nucleotides: TGCGCCAGCAGCTTTACAGGGGCTACTAACACTGAAGCTTTCTTT.

V and J are TRBV7-9 and TRBJ1-6; 8 nucleotides match TRBD1. The CDR3 extends over 15 amino acids. Germline values: CDR1 SEHNR, CDR2 FQNEAQ (reference sequence). Trimming at V came to 4 bases and at J to 6 bases, leaving 5 bases not matched to a gene. CDR3 nucleotides: TGTGCCAGCAGCTCAGGGGGCGTCAGTAATTCACCCCTCCACTTT. Translation gives CASSSGGVSNSPLHF. The full variable domain, its missing parts supplied by reference TRBV7-9 and TRBJ1-6, is DTGVSQNPRHKITKRGQNVTFRCDPISEHNRLYWYRQTLGQGPEFLTYFQNEAQLEKSRLLSDRFSAERPKGSFSTLEIQRTEQGDSAMYLCASSSGGVSNSPLHFGNGTRLTVT.

This sequence joins TRBV28 and TRBJ1-3, with D maybe TRBD1 (6 bases). The germline CDR1 and CDR2 sequences are MDHEN and SYDVKM. The CDR3 extends over 14 amino acids. V lost 10 bases to trimming and J lost 0 bases, with 13 bases between them. The CDR3 protein is CATNQGISGNTIYF. DNA for the CDR3: TGTGCCACCAATCAGGGGATCTCTGGAAACACCATATATTTT.

V usage is TRBV5-4 and J usage is TRBJ1-4; 7 bases fit TRBD1. The ends lost 4 bases at V and 2 bases at J; junction bases unmatched: 2. CDR1 is SGHNT and CDR2 is YYREEE in the germline V gene (reference sequence). CDR3 length: 14 amino acids. This CDR3 reads CASSHRGTNEKLFF. In nucleotides, the CDR3 is TGTGCCAGCAGCCACAGGGGTACTAATGAAAAACTGTTTTTT.

This clone came up once. The rearrangement uses TRBV10-3 and TRBJ2-7, with a possible D match to TRBD2 (6 bases). Germline CDR1 reads ENHRY; CDR2 reads SYGVKD. CDR3 length equals 14 residues. V was pared by 4 bases and J by 4 bases, with 14 bases between. The CDR3 loop reads CAISGERGLYEQYF. CDR3 DNA sequence: TGTGCCATCAGTGGCGAAAGGGGACTTTACGAGCAGTACTTC.